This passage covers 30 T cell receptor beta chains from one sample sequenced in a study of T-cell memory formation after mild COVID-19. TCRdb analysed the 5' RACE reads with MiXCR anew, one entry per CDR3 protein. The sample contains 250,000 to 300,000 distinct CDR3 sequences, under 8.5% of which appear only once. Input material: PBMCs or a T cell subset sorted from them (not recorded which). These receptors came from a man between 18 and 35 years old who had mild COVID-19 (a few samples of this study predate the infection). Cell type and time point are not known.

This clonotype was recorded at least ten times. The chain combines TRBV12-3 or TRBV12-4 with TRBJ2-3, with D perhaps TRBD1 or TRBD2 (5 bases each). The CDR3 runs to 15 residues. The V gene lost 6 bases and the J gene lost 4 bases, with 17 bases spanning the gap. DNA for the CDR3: TGTGCCAGCAGCCATTATTGGGACCAGGCAGATACGCAGTATTTT. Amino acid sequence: CASSHYWDQADTQYF.

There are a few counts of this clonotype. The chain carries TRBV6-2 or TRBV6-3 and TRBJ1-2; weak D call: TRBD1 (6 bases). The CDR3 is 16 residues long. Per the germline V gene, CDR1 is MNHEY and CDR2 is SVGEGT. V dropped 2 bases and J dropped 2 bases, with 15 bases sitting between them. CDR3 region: CASSYLRGHRNYGYTF. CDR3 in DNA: TGTGCCAGCAGTTACCTTCGGGGACACAGGAACTATGGCTACACCTTC.

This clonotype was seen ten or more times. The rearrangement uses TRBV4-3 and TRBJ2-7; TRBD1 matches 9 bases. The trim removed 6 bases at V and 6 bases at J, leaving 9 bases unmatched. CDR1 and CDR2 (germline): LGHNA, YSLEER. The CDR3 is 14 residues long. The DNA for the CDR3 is TGCGCCAGCAGGCTGCCGACAGGGGGTCGCGAGCAGTACGTC. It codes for CASRLPTGGREQYV.

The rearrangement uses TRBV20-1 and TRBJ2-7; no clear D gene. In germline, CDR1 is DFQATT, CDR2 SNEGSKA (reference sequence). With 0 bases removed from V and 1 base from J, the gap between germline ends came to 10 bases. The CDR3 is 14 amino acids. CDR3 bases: TGCAGTGCTAGAGATCTCGTGGGGTCCTACGAGCAGTACTTC. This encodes CSARDLVGSYEQYF.

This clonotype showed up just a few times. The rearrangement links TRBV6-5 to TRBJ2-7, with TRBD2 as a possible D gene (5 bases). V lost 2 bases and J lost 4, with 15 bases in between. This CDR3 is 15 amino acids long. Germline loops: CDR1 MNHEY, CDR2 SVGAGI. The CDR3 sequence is CASSYGGPPRYEQYF. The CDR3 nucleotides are TGTGCCAGCAGTTACGGAGGCCCCCCCCGTTACGAGCAGTACTTC.

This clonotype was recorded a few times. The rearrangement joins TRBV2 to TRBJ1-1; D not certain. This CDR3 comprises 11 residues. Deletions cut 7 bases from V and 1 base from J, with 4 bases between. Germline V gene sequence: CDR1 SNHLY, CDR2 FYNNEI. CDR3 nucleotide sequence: TGTGCCAGCACACCGAACACTGAAGCTTTCTTT. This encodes CASTPNTEAFF.

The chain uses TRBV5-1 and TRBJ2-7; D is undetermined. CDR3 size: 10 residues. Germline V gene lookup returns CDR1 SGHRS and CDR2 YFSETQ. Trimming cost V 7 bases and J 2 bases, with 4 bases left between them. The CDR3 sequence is CASSTYEQYF. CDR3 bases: TGCGCCAGCTCCACCTACGAGCAGTACTTC.

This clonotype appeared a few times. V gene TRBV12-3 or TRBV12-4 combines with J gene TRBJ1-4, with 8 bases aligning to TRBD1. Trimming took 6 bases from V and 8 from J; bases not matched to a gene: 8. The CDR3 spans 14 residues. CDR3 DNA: TGTGCCAGCAGCAACCGGGACAGGCGAGAAAAACTGTTTTTT. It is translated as CASSNRDRREKLFF.

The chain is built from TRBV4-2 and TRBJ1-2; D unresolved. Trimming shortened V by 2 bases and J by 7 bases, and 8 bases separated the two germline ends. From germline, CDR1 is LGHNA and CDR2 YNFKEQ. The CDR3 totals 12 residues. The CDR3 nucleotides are TGTGCCAGCAGCCAAAGTGTATCTGGCTACACCTTC. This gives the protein CASSQSVSGYTF.

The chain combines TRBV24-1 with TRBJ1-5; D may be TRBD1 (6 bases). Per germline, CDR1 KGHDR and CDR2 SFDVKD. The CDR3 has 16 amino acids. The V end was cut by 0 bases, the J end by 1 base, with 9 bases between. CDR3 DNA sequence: TGTGCCACCAGTGATTTGCAACAGGGAAGCAATCAGCCCCAGCATTTT. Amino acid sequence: CATSDLQQGSNQPQHF.

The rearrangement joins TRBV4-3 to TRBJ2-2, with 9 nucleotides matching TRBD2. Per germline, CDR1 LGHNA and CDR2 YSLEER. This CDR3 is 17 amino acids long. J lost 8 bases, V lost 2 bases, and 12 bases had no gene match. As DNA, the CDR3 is TGCGCCAGCAGCCAATTCTTCGCTAGCGGGGAGAATGGGGAGCTGTTTTTT. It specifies CASSQFFASGENGELFF.

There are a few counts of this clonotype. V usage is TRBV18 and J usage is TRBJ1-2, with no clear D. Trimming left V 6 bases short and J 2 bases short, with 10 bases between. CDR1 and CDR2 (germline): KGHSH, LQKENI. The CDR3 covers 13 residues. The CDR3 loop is CASSPNPNYGYTF. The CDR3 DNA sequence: TGTGCCAGCTCTCCCAATCCCAACTATGGCTACACCTTC. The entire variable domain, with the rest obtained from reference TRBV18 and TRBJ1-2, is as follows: NAGVMQNPRHLVRRRGQEARLRCSPMKGHSHVYWYRQLPEEGLKFMVYLQKENIIDESGMPKERFSAEFPKEGPSILRIQQVVRGDSAAYFCASSPNPNYGYTFGSGTRLTVV.

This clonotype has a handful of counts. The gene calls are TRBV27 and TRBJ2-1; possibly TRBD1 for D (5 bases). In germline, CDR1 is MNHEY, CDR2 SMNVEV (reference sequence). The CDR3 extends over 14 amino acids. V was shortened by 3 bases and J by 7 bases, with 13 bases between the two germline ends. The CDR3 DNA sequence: TGTGCCAGCAGTTTTGGGGCAGGGATGAATGAGCAGTTCTTC. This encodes CASSFGAGMNEQFF.

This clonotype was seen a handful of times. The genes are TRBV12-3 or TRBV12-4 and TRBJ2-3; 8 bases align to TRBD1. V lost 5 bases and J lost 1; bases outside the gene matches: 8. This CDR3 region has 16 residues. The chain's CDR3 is CASSPSGGYGTDTQYF. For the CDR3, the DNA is TGTGCCAGCAGTCCCTCAGGGGGCTACGGCACAGATACGCAGTATTTT.

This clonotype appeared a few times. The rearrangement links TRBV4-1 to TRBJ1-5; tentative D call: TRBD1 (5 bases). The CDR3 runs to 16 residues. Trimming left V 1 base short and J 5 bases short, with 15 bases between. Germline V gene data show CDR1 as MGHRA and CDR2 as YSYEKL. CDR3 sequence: CASSQGRGLGHQPQHF. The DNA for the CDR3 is TGCGCCAGCAGCCAAGGGAGGGGTTTGGGGCATCAGCCCCAGCATTTT.

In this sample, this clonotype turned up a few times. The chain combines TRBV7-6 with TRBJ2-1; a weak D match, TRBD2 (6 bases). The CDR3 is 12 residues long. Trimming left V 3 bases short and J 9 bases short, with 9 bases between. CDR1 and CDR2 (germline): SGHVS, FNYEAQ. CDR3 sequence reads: CASSLGGTEQFF. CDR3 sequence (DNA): TGTGCCAGCAGCTTGGGGGGTACTGAGCAGTTCTTC.

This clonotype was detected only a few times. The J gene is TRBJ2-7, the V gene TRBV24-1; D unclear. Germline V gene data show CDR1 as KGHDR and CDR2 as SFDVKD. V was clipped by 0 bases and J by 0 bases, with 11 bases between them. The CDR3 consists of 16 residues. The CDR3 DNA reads TGTGCCACCAGTGATTTGAGTAGGGTGACCTCCTACGAGCAGTACGTC. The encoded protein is CATSDLSRVTSYEQYV.

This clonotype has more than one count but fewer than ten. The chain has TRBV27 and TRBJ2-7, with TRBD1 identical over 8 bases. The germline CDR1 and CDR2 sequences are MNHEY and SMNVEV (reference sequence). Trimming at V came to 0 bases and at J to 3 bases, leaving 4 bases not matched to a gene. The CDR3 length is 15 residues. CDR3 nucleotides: TGTGCCAGCAGTTTATCCGGACAGGGTGACTACGAGCAGTACGTC. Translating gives CASSLSGQGDYEQYV.

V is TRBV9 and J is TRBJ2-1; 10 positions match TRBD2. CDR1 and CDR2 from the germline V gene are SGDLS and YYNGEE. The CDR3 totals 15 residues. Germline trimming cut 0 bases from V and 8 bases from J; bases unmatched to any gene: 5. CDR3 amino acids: CASSVGSTSGDEQFF. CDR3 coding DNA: TGTGCCAGCAGCGTAGGATCCACTAGCGGGGATGAGCAGTTCTTC. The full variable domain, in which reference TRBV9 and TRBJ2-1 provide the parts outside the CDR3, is DSGVTQTPKHLITATGQRVTLRCSPRSGDLSVYWYQQSLDQGLQFLIQYYNGEERAKGNILERFSAQQFPDLHSELNLSSLELGDSALYFCASSVGSTSGDEQFFGPGTRLTVL.

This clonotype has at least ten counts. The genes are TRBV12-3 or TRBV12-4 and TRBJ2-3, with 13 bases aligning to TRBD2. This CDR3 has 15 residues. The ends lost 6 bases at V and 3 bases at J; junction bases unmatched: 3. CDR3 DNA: TGTGCCAGCAGCTGGACTAGCGGGGGTACAGATACGCAGTATTTT. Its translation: CASSWTSGGTDTQYF.

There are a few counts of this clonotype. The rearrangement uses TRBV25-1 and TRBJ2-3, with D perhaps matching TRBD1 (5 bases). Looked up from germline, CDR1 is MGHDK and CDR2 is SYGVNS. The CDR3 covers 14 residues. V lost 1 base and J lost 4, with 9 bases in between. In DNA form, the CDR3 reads TGTGCCAGCAGTGAATGGCAGGGCCCAGATACGCAGTATTTT. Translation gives CASSEWQGPDTQYF.

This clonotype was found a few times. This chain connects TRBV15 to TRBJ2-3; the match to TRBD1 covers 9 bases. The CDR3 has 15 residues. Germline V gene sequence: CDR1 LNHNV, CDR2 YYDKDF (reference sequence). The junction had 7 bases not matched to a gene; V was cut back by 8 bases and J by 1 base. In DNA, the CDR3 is TGTGCCACCGCTAGGACAGGGGAGGGCACAGATACGCAGTATTTT. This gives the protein CATARTGEGTDTQYF.

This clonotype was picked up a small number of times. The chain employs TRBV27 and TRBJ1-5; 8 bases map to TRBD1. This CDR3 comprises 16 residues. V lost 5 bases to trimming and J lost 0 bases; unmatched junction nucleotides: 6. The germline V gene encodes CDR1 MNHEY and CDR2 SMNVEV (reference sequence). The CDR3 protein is CASSGQGLYSNQPQHF. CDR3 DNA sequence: TGTGCCAGCAGTGGACAGGGTCTTTATAGCAATCAGCCCCAGCATTTT.

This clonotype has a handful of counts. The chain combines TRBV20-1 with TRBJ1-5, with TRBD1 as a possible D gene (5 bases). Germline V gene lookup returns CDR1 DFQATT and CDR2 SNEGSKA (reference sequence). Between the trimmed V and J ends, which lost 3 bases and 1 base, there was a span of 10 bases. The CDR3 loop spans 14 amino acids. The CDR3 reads CSASRGGSNQPQHF. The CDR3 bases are TGCAGTGCTAGCCGGGGGGGAAGCAATCAGCCCCAGCATTTT.

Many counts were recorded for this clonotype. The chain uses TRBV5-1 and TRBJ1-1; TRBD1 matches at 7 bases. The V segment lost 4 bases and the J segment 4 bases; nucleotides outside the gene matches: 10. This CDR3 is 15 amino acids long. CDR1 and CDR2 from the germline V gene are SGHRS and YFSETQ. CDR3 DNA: TGCGCCAGCAGCAGGGATGAGTCAGGGGGCACTGAAGCTTTCTTT. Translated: CASSRDESGGTEAFF.

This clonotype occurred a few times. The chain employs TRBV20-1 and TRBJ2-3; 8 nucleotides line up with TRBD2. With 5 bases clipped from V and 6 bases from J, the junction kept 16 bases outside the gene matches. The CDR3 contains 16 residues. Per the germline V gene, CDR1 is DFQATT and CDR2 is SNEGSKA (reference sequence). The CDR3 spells CSAGQSRGGVIDTQYF. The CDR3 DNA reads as TGCAGTGCTGGGCAAAGTCGGGGGGGGGTCATTGATACGCAGTATTTT.

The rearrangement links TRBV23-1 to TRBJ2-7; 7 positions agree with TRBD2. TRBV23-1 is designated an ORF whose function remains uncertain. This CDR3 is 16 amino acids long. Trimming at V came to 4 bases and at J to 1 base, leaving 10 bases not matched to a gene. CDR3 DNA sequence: TGCGCCAGCAGTCCGGTGGGGGGGGACCTTTCCTACGAGCAGTACGTC. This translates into CASSPVGGDLSYEQYV.

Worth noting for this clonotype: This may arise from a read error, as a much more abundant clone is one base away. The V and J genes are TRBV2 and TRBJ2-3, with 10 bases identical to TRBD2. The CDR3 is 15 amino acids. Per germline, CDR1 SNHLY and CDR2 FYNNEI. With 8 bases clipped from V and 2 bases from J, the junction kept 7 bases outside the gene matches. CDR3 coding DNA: TGTGCCAGCTTTACTAGCGGGGCCACCACAGATACGCAGTATTTT. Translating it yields CASFTSGATTDTQYF.

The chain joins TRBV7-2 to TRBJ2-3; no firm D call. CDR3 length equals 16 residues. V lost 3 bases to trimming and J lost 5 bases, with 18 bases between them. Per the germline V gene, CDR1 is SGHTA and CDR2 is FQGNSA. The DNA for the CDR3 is TGTGCCAGCAGCTTTAGTGGAGTCGGCCCGCTAGATACGCAGTATTTT. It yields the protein CASSFSGVGPLDTQYF.

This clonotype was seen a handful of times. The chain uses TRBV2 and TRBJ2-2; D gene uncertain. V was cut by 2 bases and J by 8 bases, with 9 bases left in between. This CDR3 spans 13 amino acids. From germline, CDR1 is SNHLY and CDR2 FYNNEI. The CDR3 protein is CASSETGLGELFF. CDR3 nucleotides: TGTGCCAGCAGTGAAACGGGTCTGGGGGAGCTGTTTTTT.